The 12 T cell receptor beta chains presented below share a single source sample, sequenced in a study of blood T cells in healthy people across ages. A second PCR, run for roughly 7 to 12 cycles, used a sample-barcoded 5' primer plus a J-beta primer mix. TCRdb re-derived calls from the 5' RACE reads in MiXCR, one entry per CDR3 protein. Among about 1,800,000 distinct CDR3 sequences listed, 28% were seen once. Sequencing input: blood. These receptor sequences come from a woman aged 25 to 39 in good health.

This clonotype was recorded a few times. CDR3: CASSQGRPSTDTQYF. The CDR3 bases are TGTGCCAGCAGTCAGGGGAGGCCTAGCACAGATACGCAGTATTTT. The gene calls are TRBV6-6 and TRBJ2-3, with D perhaps given as TRBD1 or TRBD2 (6 bases each). The V gene lost 5 bases and the J gene lost 0 bases, with 12 bases spanning the gap. This CDR3 region has 15 residues. The V gene's germline CDR1 is MNHNY and CDR2 SVGAGI (reference sequence).

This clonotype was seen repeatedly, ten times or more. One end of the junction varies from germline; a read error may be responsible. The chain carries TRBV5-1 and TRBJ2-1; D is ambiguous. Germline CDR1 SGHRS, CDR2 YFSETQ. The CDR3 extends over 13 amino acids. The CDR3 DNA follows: TGTGCCAGCAGGAAGGACTCCTACAATGAGCAGTTCTTC. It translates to CASRKDSYNEQFF.

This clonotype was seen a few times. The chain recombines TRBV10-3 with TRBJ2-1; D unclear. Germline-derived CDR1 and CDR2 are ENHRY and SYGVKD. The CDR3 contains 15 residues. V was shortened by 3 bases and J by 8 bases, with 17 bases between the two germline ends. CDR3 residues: CAISEEANRLDEQFF. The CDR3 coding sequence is TGTGCCATCAGTGAAGAGGCTAATCGTTTGGATGAGCAGTTCTTC.

The CDR3 is CASGDRQGSTYEQYF. The CDR3 nucleotides are TGTGCCAGCGGGGATCGACAGGGGAGTACCTACGAGCAGTACTTC. This chain connects TRBV2 to TRBJ2-7; 8 bases agree with TRBD1. Germline assignment: CDR1 SNHLY and CDR2 FYNNEI. V shed 8 bases and J 2 bases; nucleotides not matched to a gene: 11. The CDR3 runs to 15 residues.

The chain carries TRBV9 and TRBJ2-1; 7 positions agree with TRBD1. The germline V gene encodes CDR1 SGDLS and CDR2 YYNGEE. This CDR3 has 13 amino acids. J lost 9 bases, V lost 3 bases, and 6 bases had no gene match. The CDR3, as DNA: TGTGCCAGCAGCGCACAGGGGCTGGTTGAGCAGTTCTTC. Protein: CASSAQGLVEQFF.

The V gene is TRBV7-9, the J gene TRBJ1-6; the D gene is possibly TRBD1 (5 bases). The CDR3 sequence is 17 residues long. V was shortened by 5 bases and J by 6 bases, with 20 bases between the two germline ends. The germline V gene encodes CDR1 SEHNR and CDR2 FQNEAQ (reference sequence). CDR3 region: CASSRWTSQGLNSPLHF. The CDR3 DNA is TGTGCCAGCAGCCGGTGGACAAGCCAGGGACTTAATTCACCCCTCCACTTT.

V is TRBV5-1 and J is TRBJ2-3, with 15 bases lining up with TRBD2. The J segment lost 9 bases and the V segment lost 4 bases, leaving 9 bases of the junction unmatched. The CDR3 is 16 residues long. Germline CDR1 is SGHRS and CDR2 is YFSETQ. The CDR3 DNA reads TGCGCCAGCAGCCCCGGGACTAGCGGGGGGTTACGGACGCAGTATTTT. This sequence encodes CASSPGTSGGLRTQYF. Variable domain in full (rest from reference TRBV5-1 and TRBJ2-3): KAGVTQTPRYLIKTRGQQVTLSCSPISGHRSVSWYQQTPGQGLQFLFEYFSETQRNKGNFPGRFSGRQFSNSRSEMNVSTLELGDSALYLCASSPGTSGGLRTQYFGPGTRLTVL.

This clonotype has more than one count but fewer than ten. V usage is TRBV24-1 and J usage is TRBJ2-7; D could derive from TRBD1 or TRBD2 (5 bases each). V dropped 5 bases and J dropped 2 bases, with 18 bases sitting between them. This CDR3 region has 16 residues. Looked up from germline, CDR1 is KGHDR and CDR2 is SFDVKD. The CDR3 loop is CATSGLGARGAYEQYF. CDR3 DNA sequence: TGTGCCACCAGTGGTCTAGGGGCTCGAGGGGCCTACGAGCAGTACTTC.

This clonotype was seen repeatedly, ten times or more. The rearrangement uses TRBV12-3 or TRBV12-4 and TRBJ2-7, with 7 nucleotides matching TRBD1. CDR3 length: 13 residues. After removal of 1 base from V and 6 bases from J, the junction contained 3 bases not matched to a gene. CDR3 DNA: TGTGCCAGCAGTTTAGGGTCAGGGGGCGAGCAGTACTTC. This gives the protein CASSLGSGGEQYF.

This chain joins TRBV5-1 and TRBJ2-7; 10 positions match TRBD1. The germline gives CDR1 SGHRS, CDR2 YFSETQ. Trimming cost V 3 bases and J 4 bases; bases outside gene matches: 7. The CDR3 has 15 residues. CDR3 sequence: CASSSLPGQGYEQYF. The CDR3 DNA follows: TGCGCCAGCAGCTCTCTCCCGGGACAGGGGTACGAGCAGTACTTC.

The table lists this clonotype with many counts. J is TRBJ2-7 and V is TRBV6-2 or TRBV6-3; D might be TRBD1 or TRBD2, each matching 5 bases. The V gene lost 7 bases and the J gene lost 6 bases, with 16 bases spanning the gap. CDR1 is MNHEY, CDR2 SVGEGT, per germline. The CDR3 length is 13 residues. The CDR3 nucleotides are TGTGCCAGCAACCAATTCGCTGGGGGCGAGCAGTACTTC. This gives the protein CASNQFAGGEQYF.

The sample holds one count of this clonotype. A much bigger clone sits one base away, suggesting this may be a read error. CDR3 in DNA: TGTGCCAGTGCGACTACCGACGAGACCCAGTACTTC. Translated, it gives CASATTDETQYF. This sequence joins TRBV6-6 and TRBJ2-5; a weak D match, TRBD2 (5 bases). Trimming removed 9 bases at V and 5 bases at J, with 13 bases between. Germline assignment: CDR1 MNHNY and CDR2 SVGAGI (reference sequence). There are 12 residues in the CDR3.